This T cell receptor beta chain was documented in a study of OX40 agonist ivuxolimab in advanced cancers. Study-level background: In this cohort, patients received ivuxolimab, an agonistic anti-OX40 (CD134) antibody. Partial responses occurred in three patients (one hepatocellular carcinoma, two cutaneous melanoma).

Assay: immunoSEQ multiplex PCR; the TCRdb copy retains only in-frame clones and omits some. This table holds tens of thousands of clones, more than 85% found once. The length of the CDR3 is 19 residues. Germline-derived CDR1 and CDR2 are GTSNPN and SVGIG (reference sequence). With V trimmed by 4 bases and J by 0 bases, 18 bases remained unmatched. Sample: CD4+ or CD8+ T cells sorted from blood, taken in a trial of the OX40 agonist ivuxolimab. V gene TRBV30 combines with J gene TRBJ2-4; 7 bases are shared with TRBD1. The clonotype originates from an adult with an advanced solid tumor such as melanoma, head and neck, liver or kidney cancer. CDR3 region: CAWTVHQSGQFLAKNIQYF. DNA of the CDR3: TGTGCCTGGACCGTCCACCAGTCGGGACAGTTTCTAGCCAAAAACATTCAGTACTTC.